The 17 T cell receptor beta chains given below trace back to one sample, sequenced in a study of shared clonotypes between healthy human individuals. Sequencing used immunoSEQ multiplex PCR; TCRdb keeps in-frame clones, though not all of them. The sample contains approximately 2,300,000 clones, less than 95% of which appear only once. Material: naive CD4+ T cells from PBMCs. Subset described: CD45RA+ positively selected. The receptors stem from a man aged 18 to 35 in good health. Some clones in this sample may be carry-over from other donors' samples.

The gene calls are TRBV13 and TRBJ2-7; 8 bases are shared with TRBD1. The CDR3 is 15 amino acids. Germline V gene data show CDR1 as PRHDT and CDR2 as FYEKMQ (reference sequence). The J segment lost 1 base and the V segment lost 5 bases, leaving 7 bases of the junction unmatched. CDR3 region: CASSLDRGRSYEQYF. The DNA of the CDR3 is TGTGCCAGCAGCCTCGACAGGGGACGATCCTACGAGCAGTACTTC.

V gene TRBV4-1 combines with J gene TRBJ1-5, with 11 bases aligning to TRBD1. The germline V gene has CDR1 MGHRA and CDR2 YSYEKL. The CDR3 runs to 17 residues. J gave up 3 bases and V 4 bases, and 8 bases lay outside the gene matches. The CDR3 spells CASSLRDRGFDNQPQHF. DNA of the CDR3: TGCGCCAGCAGCCTTAGGGACAGGGGGTTTGACAATCAGCCCCAGCATTTT.

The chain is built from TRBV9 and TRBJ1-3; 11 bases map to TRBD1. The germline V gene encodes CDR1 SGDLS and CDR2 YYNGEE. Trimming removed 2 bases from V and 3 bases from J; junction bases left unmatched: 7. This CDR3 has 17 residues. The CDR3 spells CASSVSGQGAHGNTIYF. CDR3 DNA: TGTGCCAGCAGCGTGAGCGGACAGGGGGCGCATGGAAACACCATATATTTT.

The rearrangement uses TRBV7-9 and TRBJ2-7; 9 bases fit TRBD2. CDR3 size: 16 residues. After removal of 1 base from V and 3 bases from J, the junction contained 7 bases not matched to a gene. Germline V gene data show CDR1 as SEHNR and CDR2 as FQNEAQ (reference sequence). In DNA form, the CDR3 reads TGTGCCAGCAGCTTAGTTAGGGCTAGCGGGATCTACGAGCAGTACTTC. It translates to CASSLVRASGIYEQYF.

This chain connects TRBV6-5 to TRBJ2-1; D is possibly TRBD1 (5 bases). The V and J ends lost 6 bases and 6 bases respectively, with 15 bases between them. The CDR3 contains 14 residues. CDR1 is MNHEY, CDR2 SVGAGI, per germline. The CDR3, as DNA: TGTGCCAGCAGCCCTCGTGTTAGGGGCAATGAGCAGTTCTTC. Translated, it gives CASSPRVRGNEQFF.

In DNA form, the CDR3 reads TGTGCCAGCAGCGGGGGACACTACAATGAGCAGTTCTTC. Protein product: CASSGGHYNEQFF. The chain has TRBV9 and TRBJ2-1; TRBD1 might be the D (6 bases). Germline CDR1 is SGDLS and CDR2 is YYNGEE. V dropped 3 bases and J dropped 3 bases, with 7 bases sitting between them. The CDR3 extends over 13 amino acids.

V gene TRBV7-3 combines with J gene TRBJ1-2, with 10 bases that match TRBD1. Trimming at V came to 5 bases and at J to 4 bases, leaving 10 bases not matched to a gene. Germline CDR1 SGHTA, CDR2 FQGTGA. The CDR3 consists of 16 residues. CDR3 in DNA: TGTGCCAGCAGCCCCCTGGTGGGACAGGGGTTCTATGGCTACACCTTC. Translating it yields CASSPLVGQGFYGYTF.

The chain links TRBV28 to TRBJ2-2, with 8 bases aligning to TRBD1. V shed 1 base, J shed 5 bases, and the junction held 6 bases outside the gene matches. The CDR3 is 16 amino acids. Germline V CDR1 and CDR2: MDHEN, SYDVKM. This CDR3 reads CASSLLQGALTGELFF. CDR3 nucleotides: TGTGCCAGCAGTTTATTGCAGGGGGCTTTGACCGGGGAGCTGTTTTTT. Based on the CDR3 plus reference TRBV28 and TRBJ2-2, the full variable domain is DVKVTQSSRYLVKRTGEKVFLECVQDMDHENMFWYRQDPGLGLRLIYFSYDVKMKEKGDIPEGYSVSREKKERFSLILESASTNQTSMYLCASSLLQGALTGELFFGEGSRLTVL.

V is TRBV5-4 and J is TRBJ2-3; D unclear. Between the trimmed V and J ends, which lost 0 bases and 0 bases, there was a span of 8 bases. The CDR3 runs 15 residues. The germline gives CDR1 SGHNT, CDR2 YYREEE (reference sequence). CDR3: CASSLEPTSTDTQYF. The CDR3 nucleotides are TGTGCCAGCAGCTTGGAGCCGACTAGCACAGATACGCAGTATTTT.

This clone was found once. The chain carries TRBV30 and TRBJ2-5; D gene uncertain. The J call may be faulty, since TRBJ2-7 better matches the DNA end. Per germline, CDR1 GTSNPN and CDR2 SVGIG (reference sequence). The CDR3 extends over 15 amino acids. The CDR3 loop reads CAWSASGSLSYEQYF. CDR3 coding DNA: TGTGCCTGGAGCGCTTCCGGGTCTCTTTCCTACGAGCAGTACTTC.

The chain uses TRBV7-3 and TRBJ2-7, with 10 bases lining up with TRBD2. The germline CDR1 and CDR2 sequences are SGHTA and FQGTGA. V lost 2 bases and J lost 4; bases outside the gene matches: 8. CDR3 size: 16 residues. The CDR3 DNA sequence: TGTGCCAGCAGCTTACGAGGTGGACTAGCGGTATACGAGCAGTACTTC. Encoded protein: CASSLRGGLAVYEQYF. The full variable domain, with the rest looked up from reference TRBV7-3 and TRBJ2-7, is GAGVSQTPSNKVTEKGKYVELRCDPISGHTALYWYRQSLGQGPEFLIYFQGTGAADDSGLPNDRFFAVRPEGSVSTLKIQRTERGDSAVYLCASSLRGGLAVYEQYFGPGTRLTVT.

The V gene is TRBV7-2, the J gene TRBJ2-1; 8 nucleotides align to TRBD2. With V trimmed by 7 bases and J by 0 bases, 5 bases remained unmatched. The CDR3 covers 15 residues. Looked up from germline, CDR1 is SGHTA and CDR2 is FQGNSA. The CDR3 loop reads CASNIGTSSYNEQFF. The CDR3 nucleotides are TGTGCCAGCAACATAGGGACTAGCTCCTACAATGAGCAGTTCTTC. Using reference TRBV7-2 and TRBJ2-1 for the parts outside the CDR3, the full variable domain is GAGVSQSPSNKVTEKGKDVELRCDPISGHTALYWYRQSLGQGLEFLIYFQGNSAPDKSGLPSDRFSAERTGGSVSTLTIQRTQQEDSAVYLCASNIGTSSYNEQFFGPGTRLTVL.

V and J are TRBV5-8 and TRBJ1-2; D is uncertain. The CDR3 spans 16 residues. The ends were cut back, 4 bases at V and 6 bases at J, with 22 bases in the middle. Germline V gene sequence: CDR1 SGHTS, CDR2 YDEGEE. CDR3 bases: TGTGCCAGCAGCCCAAACCGAAAGGATCCTTCGGATGGCTACACCTTC. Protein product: CASSPNRKDPSDGYTF.

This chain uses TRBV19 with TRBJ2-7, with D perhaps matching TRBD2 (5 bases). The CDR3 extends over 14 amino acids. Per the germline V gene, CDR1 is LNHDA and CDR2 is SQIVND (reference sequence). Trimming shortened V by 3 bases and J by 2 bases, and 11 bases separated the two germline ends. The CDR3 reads CASSILTGAYEQYF. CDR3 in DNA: TGTGCCAGTAGTATTCTGACCGGGGCCTACGAGCAGTACTTC.

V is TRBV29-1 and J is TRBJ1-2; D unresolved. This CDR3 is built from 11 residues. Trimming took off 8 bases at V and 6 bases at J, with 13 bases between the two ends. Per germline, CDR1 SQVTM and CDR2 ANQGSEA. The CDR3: CSTGPLNGYTF. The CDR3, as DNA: TGCAGCACCGGGCCCCTCAATGGCTACACCTTC.

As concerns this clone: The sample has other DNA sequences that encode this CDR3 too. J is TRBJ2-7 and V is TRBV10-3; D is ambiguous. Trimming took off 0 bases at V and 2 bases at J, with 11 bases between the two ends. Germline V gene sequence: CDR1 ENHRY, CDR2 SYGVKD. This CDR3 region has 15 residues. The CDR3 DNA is TGTGCCATCAGTGAGTCGATAGACGGAACCTACGAGCAGTACTTC. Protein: CAISESIDGTYEQYF.

CDR3 DNA sequence: TGTGCCAGCAGCCGAGACAGGGGCGGCAATTCACCCCTCCACTTT. The encoded protein is CASSRDRGGNSPLHF. V and J are TRBV28 and TRBJ1-6, with 8 bases that match TRBD1. The CDR3 covers 15 residues. The germline V gene encodes CDR1 MDHEN and CDR2 SYDVKM. After removal of 6 bases from V and 7 bases from J, the junction contained 8 bases not matched to a gene.